This T cell receptor beta chain was recovered during a study of a mutant IDH1 vaccine in newly diagnosed glioma. In the study overall: Held at week 35, visit V12 was the safety follow-up, and visit V13 followed at week 47.

Data came from immunoSEQ multiplex PCR; TCRdb stores just in-frame clones and leaves some out. The table records approximately 58,000 clones, roughly 87% of them present only once. Of note for this clone: As yet, its antigen is unknown.

The time point denotes: week 47, end of study. A 20-mer mutant IDH1 peptide at 300 ug was injected subcutaneously with topical imiquimod. The CDR3 sequence is 13 residues long. CDR1 is MGHDK and CDR2 is SYGVNS in the germline V gene. Sequences were derived from PBMCs, sampled from a glioma patient whose treatment included an IDH1 peptide vaccine. V is TRBV25-1 and J is TRBJ2-5; D remains unclear. The end of the DNA fits TRBJ2-7 better, so the J call may be wrong. The source is a man aged 25 to 40 with glioma. CDR3 in amino acids: CASSPRAGYEQYF. In DNA form, the CDR3 reads TGTGCCAGCAGTCCCCGGGCAGGCTACGAGCAGTACTTC.